Listed below are T cell receptor beta chains from one sample, sequenced in a study of cytomegalovirus exposure and HLA in healthy donors. Libraries were prepared by immunoSEQ multiplex PCR; TCRdb keeps only in-frame clonotypes and omits some of them. This sample has 67,000 or so clones, with around 95% found just once. Sequenced sample: PBMCs. These receptors came from a man between 18 and 35 years old in good health and CMV-seropositive. The CDR3 runs from the conserved cysteine through the conserved F or W. Each record gives: D gene, clone size, V gene, J gene, CDR3 DNA, CDR3 protein. D genes are given only for firm matches. Size tells how often a clone was seen (once, few, many) or the class of an expanded clone, and some rows leave it out.

-,-,TRBV2,TRBJ1-6,TGTGCCAGCACTCCAGGGCCCTCCTATAATTCACCCCTCCACTTT,CASTPGPSYNSPLHF
TRBD1,-,TRBV9,TRBJ2-2,TGTGCCAGCAGCGGCCTCCGGGACAGTACCACCGGGGAGCTGTTTTTT,CASSGLRDSTTGELFF
TRBD1,-,TRBV7-8,TRBJ2-2,TGTGCCAGCAGCTTAGCGCCATGGACAGGGGGCACCGGGGAGCTGTTTTTT,CASSLAPWTGGTGELFF
TRBD1,-,TRBV5-5,TRBJ2-7,TGTGCCAGCAGCGCCGGACAGGGGAACTACGAGCAGTACTTC,CASSAGQGNYEQYF
-,-,TRBV7-2,TRBJ2-3,TGTGCCAGCAGCCCGTATACTACAGATACGCAGTATTTT,CASSPYTTDTQYF
-,-,TRBV20-1,TRBJ2-3,TGCAGTGCGGGCGGCACAGATACGCAGTATTTT,CSAGGTDTQYF
TRBD1,-,TRBV7-9,TRBJ1-4,TGTGCCAGCAGCCCTCGACAGGGGACTAATGAAAAACTGTTTTTT,CASSPRQGTNEKLFF
-,once,TRBV7-3,TRBJ2-7,TGTGCCAGCAGCTTAGGAGGGGGCAGCGCCTACGAGCAGTACTTC,CASSLGGGSAYEQYF
-,-,TRBV5-1,TRBJ1-3,TGCGCCAGCAGCGCGCAGGGAGGAGGAGGAAACACCATATATTTT,CASSAQGGGGNTIYF
-,-,TRBV29-1,TRBJ1-3,TGCAGCGCCAGGGAAGTTGAGGACACCATATATTTT,CSAREVEDTIYF
TRBD1,-,TRBV6-1,TRBJ2-5,TGTGCCAGCAGGCCCGCTTCGGACAGGGTAGAGACCCAGTACTTC,CASRPASDRVETQYF
-,-,TRBV5-1,TRBJ2-6,TGCGCCAGCAGAGAGGCAGGACTCTCTGGGGCCAACGTCCTGACTTTC,CASREAGLSGANVLTF
-,-,TRBV5-1,TRBJ2-3,TGCGCCAGCAGCTTATCTAGCACAGATACGCAGTATTTT,CASSLSSTDTQYF
-,-,TRBV14,TRBJ2-7,TGTGCCAGCAGCCAAGTTTCGGGAGCCCAGGGAGAGCAGTACTTC,CASSQVSGAQGEQYF
-,-,TRBV7-6,TRBJ1-6,TGTGCCAGCAGCGCATCGGCGGGGGGCGCTTCACCCCTCCACTTT,CASSASAGGASPLHF
TRBD1,-,TRBV5-1,TRBJ2-3,TGCGCCAGCAGCCCTGGGACAGCCACAGATACGCAGTATTTT,CASSPGTATDTQYF
-,-,TRBV5-1,TRBJ1-5,TGCGCCAGCTCTCCAGGGCCCGATCAGCCCCAGCATTTT,CASSPGPDQPQHF
-,-,TRBV13,TRBJ2-7,TGTGCCAGCAGCGGAACAGGGACCCTCTACGAGCAGTACTTC,CASSGTGTLYEQYF
TRBD1,once,TRBV6-1,TRBJ2-7,TGTGCCAGCAGTAAAGGAAGCGGCCAGGGGGCGCGCGAGCAGTACTTC,CASSKGSGQGAREQYF
TRBD2,-,TRBV4-2,TRBJ2-5,TGTGCCAGCAGCCAAGCCGTGGGGGGGACAGAGACCCAGTACTTC,CASSQAVGGTETQYF
TRBD2,-,TRBV5-6,TRBJ2-1,TGTGCCAGCAGCTTGGTCGGGAGGGGTTACAATGAGCAGTTCTTC,CASSLVGRGYNEQFF
TRBD1,-,TRBV14,TRBJ2-1,TGTGCCAGCAGCCACGACAGGGTCTACAATGAGCAGTTCTTC,CASSHDRVYNEQFF
TRBD1,-,TRBV6-1,TRBJ2-1,TGTGCCAGCAGTGGCTACCGGGACAGACGATACAATGAGCAGTTCTTC,CASSGYRDRRYNEQFF
-,-,TRBV2,TRBJ1-1,TGTGCCAGCTCTGGACAGTTGATGATCGCTGAAGCTTTCTTT,CASSGQLMIAEAFF
-,-,TRBV14,TRBJ2-7,TGTGCCAGCAGCCAGGGACTTTCCCCCACCTCCTACGAGCAGTACTTC,CASSQGLSPTSYEQYF
TRBD1,-,TRBV13,TRBJ2-5,TGTGCCAGCAGCTTATCAGGGGGCCGGGAGACCCAGTACTTC,CASSLSGGRETQYF
-,-,TRBV19,TRBJ2-1,TGTGCCAGTAGTATCAAGCTGAAGAATGAGCAGTTCTTC,CASSIKLKNEQFF
-,-,TRBV5-1,TRBJ2-3,TGCGCCAGCTTCCCGGACTCGCGTAGCACAGATACGCAGTATTTT,CASFPDSRSTDTQYF
TRBD1,-,TRBV7-9,TRBJ1-1,TGTGCCAGCAGGCTAACAGGGGTGAACACTGAAGCTTTCTTT,CASRLTGVNTEAFF
-,-,TRBV5-1,TRBJ1-2,TGCGCCAGCAGCTTCATGGGGACTAGTGGCTACACCTTC,CASSFMGTSGYTF
-,-,TRBV4-2,TRBJ1-2,TGTGCCAGCAGCCAAGATTCGCAGACATCGGGAGGCTACACCTTC,CASSQDSQTSGGYTF
TRBD2,-,TRBV15,TRBJ2-1,TGTGCCACCAGCAGAGATCTCTATTTGCGGGAGGTTCATATGTACAATGAGCAGTTCTTC,CATSRDLYLREVHMYNEQFF
-,-,TRBV30,TRBJ1-1,TGTGCCTGGATCAGGTGGAACACTGAAGCTTTCTTT,CAWIRWNTEAFF
TRBD1,-,TRBV27,TRBJ1-2,TGTGCCAGCAGTTTATCCCCCCAGGACAGGGGGCTCTATGGCTACACCTTC,CASSLSPQDRGLYGYTF
-,-,TRBV7-2,TRBJ2-1,TGTGCCAGCAGCTTAGGGCGGGCTAGCAATGAGCAGTTCTTC,CASSLGRASNEQFF
TRBD2,-,TRBV5-4,TRBJ2-3,TGTGCCAGCAGCTTGGCGGGGGGAAGGAAGGATACGCAGTATTTT,CASSLAGGRKDTQYF
TRBD2,-,TRBV5-4,TRBJ2-2,TGTGCCAGCACCCTACTAGCGGAGAACACCGGGGAGCTGTTTTTT,CASTLLAENTGELFF
-,-,TRBV18,TRBJ2-2,TGTGCCAGCTCACCATCAGGGTTGACCGGGGAGCTGTTTTTT,CASSPSGLTGELFF
TRBD2,-,TRBV4-1,TRBJ2-3,TGCGCCAGCAGACAAAGCGGGGGCAACACAGATACGCAGTATTTT,CASRQSGGNTDTQYF
TRBD2,-,TRBV4-1,TRBJ2-7,TGCGCCAGCAGCCAACAATGGTCGGGGGGTGAGCAGTACTTC,CASSQQWSGGEQYF
-,-,TRBV30,TRBJ2-3,TGTGCCTGGGTCGTAGCGGCAGATACGCAGTATTTT,CAWVVAADTQYF
-,-,TRBV4-1,TRBJ1-2,TGCGCCAGCAGCCAGCCCGGGACAAAGCGCGGCTACACCTTC,CASSQPGTKRGYTF
TRBD2,-,TRBV7-3,TRBJ2-1,TGTGCCAGCAGCCGCCAGGGGAAAGGCTCGGGACTAGCCCAAAACAATGAGCAGTTCTTC,CASSRQGKGSGLAQNNEQFF
TRBD2,-,TRBV28,TRBJ2-5,TGTGCCAGCAGTTCTCTAGCGGGAAGGGAGACCCAGTACTTC,CASSSLAGRETQYF
-,once,TRBV27,TRBJ1-4,TGTGCCAGCAGTCCACTCGGGGGTAATAATGAAAAACTGTTTTTT,CASSPLGGNNEKLFF
TRBD1,-,TRBV11-2,TRBJ1-2,TGTGCCAGCAGCTTAGGGGGACAGGGTTTCTATGGCTACACCTTC,CASSLGGQGFYGYTF
TRBD1,-,TRBV4-1,TRBJ2-6,TGCGCCAGCAGCCAAGGTACCAGGGGGTCCTCTGGGGCCAACGTCCTGACTTTC,CASSQGTRGSSGANVLTF
-,once,TRBV11-2,TRBJ2-2,TGTGCCAGCAGCTCCCTGAGGTTCGGGCCGGACTTGAACACCGGGGAGCTGTTTTTT,CASSSLRFGPDLNTGELFF
TRBD2,-,TRBV2,TRBJ2-7,TGTGCCAGCAGGCTGACTAGCGGGATATACGAGCAGTACTTC,CASRLTSGIYEQYF
TRBD1,once,TRBV5-1,TRBJ2-7,TGCGCCAGCAGCACCGCCTCGACAGGGGGCCGCGAGCAGTACTTC,CASSTASTGGREQYF
TRBD2,-,TRBV27,TRBJ2-1,TGTGCCAGCAGTTTTCGGACTAGCGGGACCTACAATGAGCAGTTCTTC,CASSFRTSGTYNEQFF
-,-,TRBV10-3,TRBJ2-7,TGTGCCACCGGGTCTTTACACTACGAGCAGTACTTC,CATGSLHYEQYF